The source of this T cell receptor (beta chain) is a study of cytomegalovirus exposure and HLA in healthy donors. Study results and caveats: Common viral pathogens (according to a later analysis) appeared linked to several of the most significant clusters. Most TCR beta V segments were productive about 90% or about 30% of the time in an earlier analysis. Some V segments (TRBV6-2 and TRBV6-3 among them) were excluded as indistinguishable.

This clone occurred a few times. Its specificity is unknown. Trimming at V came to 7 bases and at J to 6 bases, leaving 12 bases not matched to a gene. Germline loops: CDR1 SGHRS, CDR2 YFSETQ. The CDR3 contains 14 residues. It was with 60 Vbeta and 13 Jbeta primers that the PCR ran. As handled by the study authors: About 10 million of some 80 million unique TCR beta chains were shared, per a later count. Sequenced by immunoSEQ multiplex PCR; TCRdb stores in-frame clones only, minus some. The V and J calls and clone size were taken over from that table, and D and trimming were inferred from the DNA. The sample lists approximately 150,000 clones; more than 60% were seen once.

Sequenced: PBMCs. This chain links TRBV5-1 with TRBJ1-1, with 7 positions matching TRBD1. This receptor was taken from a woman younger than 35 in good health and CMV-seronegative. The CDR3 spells CASGGEQGNSEAFF. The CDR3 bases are TGCGCCAGCGGAGGCGAACAGGGGAATTCTGAAGCTTTCTTT.